Below, 15 T cell receptor beta chains from the same sample are listed, as sequenced in a study of identical twins. MiXCR, applied by TCRdb to the 5' RACE reads, yields one record per CDR3 protein. The table records around 240,000 distinct CDR3 sequences, 5.5% to 8% of them present only once. The same sample was also used in a study of yellow fever vaccine responses in identical twins.

Specimen: memory (CD45RO+) T cells sorted from blood. These TCRs come from a woman between 18 and 29 years old in good health.

This clonotype was found many times. The rearrangement links TRBV7-8 to TRBJ2-5; D is possibly TRBD2 (6 bases). Germline CDR1 and CDR2: SGHVS and FQNEAQ. This CDR3 contains 15 residues. The ends were cut back, 3 bases at V and 2 bases at J, with 13 bases in the middle. This CDR3 reads CASSFGGQAQETQYF. The CDR3 coding sequence is TGTGCCAGCAGCTTCGGGGGTCAGGCGCAAGAGACCCAGTACTTC.

This clonotype was counted only a few times. The chain has TRBV29-1 and TRBJ1-1; a possible D gene is TRBD1 (5 bases). V was pared by 4 bases and J by 1 base, with 16 bases between. The CDR3 is 15 amino acids. CDR1 and CDR2 from the germline V gene are SQVTM and ANQGSEA. The CDR3 coding sequence is TGCAGCGTTGTAGTGGCAGGGCGAGGGAACACTGAAGCTTTCTTT. It specifies CSVVVAGRGNTEAFF.

The J gene is TRBJ1-1, the V gene TRBV15, with D perhaps TRBD1 (5 bases). CDR3 length: 15 amino acids. Deletions cut 1 base from V and 0 bases from J, with 9 bases between. Germline V lookup: CDR1 LNHNV, CDR2 YYDKDF (reference sequence). CDR3 nucleotides: TGTGCCACCAGCAGAGCGCGGGGGATGAACACTGAAGCTTTCTTT. Protein product: CATSRARGMNTEAFF. Full variable domain (remainder filled in from reference TRBV15 and TRBJ1-1): DAMVIQNPRYQVTQFGKPVTLSCSQTLNHNVMYWYQQKSSQAPKLLFHYYDKDFNNEADTPDNFQSRRPNTSFCFLDIRSPGLGDTAMYLCATSRARGMNTEAFFGQGTRLTVV.

This clonotype showed up many times. The chain has TRBV6-1 and TRBJ2-1; a possible D gene is TRBD2 (6 bases). The V and J ends lost 8 bases and 0 bases respectively, with 14 bases between them. From germline, CDR1 is MNHNS and CDR2 SASEGT. The CDR3 extends over 15 amino acids. In DNA, the CDR3 is TGTGCCAGCCTCAACGGGGGAAGCTCCTACAATGAGCAGTTCTTC. Protein sequence: CASLNGGSSYNEQFF.

V gene TRBV28 combines with J gene TRBJ1-1, with a weak D call TRBD1 (5 bases). CDR3 length: 14 residues. Deletions cut 4 bases from V and 4 bases from J, with 13 bases between. The germline V gene encodes CDR1 MDHEN and CDR2 SYDVKM. CDR3 region: CASSSPGGGTEAFF. The CDR3 DNA is TGTGCCAGCAGTTCCCCGGGTGGGGGCACTGAAGCTTTCTTT.

This clonotype was found a few times. The V call is TRBV28, the J call TRBJ2-7; D gene uncertain. From germline, CDR1 is MDHEN and CDR2 SYDVKM. The V gene lost 3 bases and the J gene lost 5 bases, with 17 bases spanning the gap. The CDR3 has 15 amino acids. In nucleotides, the CDR3 is TGTGCCAGCAGTTTTCCCCCCCCGCAGGCCCACGAGCAGTACTTC. The encoded protein is CASSFPPPQAHEQYF.

The genes are TRBV20-1 and TRBJ2-2; D is undetermined. The CDR3 is 15 residues long. The germline gives CDR1 DFQATT, CDR2 SNEGSKA (reference sequence). Between the trimmed V and J ends, which lost 3 bases and 0 bases, there was a span of 11 bases. The CDR3 reads CSASSPLANTGELFF. CDR3 nucleotide sequence: TGCAGTGCTAGTTCCCCGTTAGCGAACACCGGGGAGCTGTTTTTT.

A few counts support this clonotype. The junction departs from germline at one end; a sequencing error may be responsible. For the CDR3, the DNA is TGTGCCAGCAGCCCGGGCCTACAGGGGGCACGGCTCTTC. Its protein product is CASSPGLQGARLF. The gene calls are TRBV3-1 and TRBJ2-1; 9 bases map to TRBD1. The CDR3 loop spans 13 amino acids. Germline V gives CDR1 LGHDT, CDR2 YNNKEL (reference sequence).

This clonotype was observed many times. The chain has TRBV5-1 and TRBJ1-2; D gene uncertain. This CDR3 has 16 amino acids. V lost 5 bases to trimming and J lost 0 bases, with 17 bases between them. Germline V gene data show CDR1 as SGHRS and CDR2 as YFSETQ. The CDR3 here is CASRLTVDGSNYGYTF. The CDR3 DNA reads TGCGCCAGCAGACTCACAGTGGACGGCTCTAACTATGGCTACACCTTC.

This clonotype was seen ten or more times. V and J are TRBV25-1 and TRBJ1-1, with 7 bases that match TRBD1. Per the germline V gene, CDR1 is MGHDK and CDR2 is SYGVNS. J lost 5 bases, V lost 7 bases, and 7 bases had no gene match. CDR3 length: 13 residues. CDR3 region: CASIQGGRTEAFF. Written as DNA, the CDR3 is TGTGCCAGCATCCAGGGGGGGAGGACTGAAGCTTTCTTT.

This clonotype was observed many times. The chain joins TRBV20-1 to TRBJ1-5; D is uncertain. Trimming pared 0 bases from V and 4 bases from J, leaving 10 bases between. Germline V CDR1 and CDR2: DFQATT, SNEGSKA (reference sequence). The CDR3 consists of 14 residues. The CDR3 here is CSARDHKENQPQHF. CDR3 DNA: TGCAGTGCTAGAGATCACAAAGAGAATCAGCCCCAGCATTTT.

A few counts support this clonotype. This rearrangement joins TRBV11-2 to TRBJ2-2; 7 bases match TRBD1. Germline V lookup: CDR1 SGHAT, CDR2 FQNNGV. This CDR3 region has 20 residues. Trimming took 1 base from V and 6 from J; bases not matched to a gene: 20. DNA for the CDR3: TGTGCCAGCAGCTTAGGCCCATTCTCCATTAACAGGGGTGGGGCCGGGGAGCTGTTTTTT. It codes for CASSLGPFSINRGGAGELFF.

This clonotype was found a few times. For the CDR3, the DNA is TGCGCCAGCAGCTTGTTGGGGGCAGGCACAGATACGCAGTATTTT. Translating gives CASSLLGAGTDTQYF. The V and J genes are TRBV5-1 and TRBJ2-3; D possibly corresponds to TRBD1 (6 bases). V was trimmed by 1 base and J by 1 base, leaving 10 bases between them. Germline CDR1 reads SGHRS; CDR2 reads YFSETQ. This CDR3 is 15 amino acids long.

J is TRBJ2-1 and V is TRBV6-1; D is perhaps TRBD2 (5 bases). This CDR3 region has 13 residues. V shed 6 bases and J shed 1 base, with 7 bases lying between them. Germline CDR1 reads MNHNS; CDR2 reads SASEGT. The CDR3 loop is CASRGLSYNEQFF. CDR3 nucleotide sequence: TGTGCCAGCAGAGGACTGTCCTACAATGAGCAGTTCTTC.

The V gene is TRBV20-1, the J gene TRBJ2-1; TRBD1 agrees at 7 bases. The J segment lost 0 bases and the V segment lost 8 bases, leaving 13 bases of the junction unmatched. Germline-derived CDR1 and CDR2 are DFQATT and SNEGSKA (reference sequence). CDR3 size: 16 residues. The CDR3 DNA sequence: TGCAGTTCGAGAAACCGACAGGGAAACTCCTACAATGAGCAGTTCTTC. It encodes CSSRNRQGNSYNEQFF.